This T cell receptor beta chain was recovered during a study of CD8+ T cells in alopecia areata. Study details: Affected scalp percentage determined the severity score of treated patients. Study findings and constraints: Lesional tissue from the scalp (especially in alopecia totalis/universalis) showed higher clonality than normal scalp.

The sample's treatment: oral pan-JAK inhibitor, 5-10 mg twice daily. Patients with alopecia areata provided lesional scalp punch biopsies as well as peripheral blood. This CDR3 spans 15 amino acids. V shed 1 base and J 1 base; nucleotides not matched to a gene: 1. The V gene's germline CDR1 is LGHNA and CDR2 YSLEER. Notes on this clone: Its target is unknown.

After isolation, RNA underwent reverse transcription to generate cDNA as the sequencing template. Profiled with immunoSEQ multiplex PCR; TCRdb holds only in-frame clones, not every one. The top ten clones hold roughly 22% of a sample with approximately 42,000 clones, less than 70% of them seen once. V and J are TRBV4-3 and TRBJ1-5, with TRBD1 matching over 7 bases. The material sequenced was CD8+ T cells sorted from blood, taken at week 4, from a patient treated with tofacitinib. The sequence was obtained from a human donor with alopecia areata. The DNA for the CDR3 is TGCGCCAGCAGCCAAGCCAGGGGGAGCAATCAGCCCCAGCATTTT. Translated: CASSQARGSNQPQHF.